Each of the 28 T cell receptor beta chains below was sequenced from the same sample in a study of cytotoxic CD8 clonotypes in ibrutinib-treated CLL. Produced via immunoSEQ multiplex PCR; TCRdb's table is partial and in-frame only. The sample includes about 60,000 clones, roughly 50% of them seen just once. Sequences were derived from PBMCs, sampled at disease progression, from a patient treated with ibrutinib. These receptors came from a human donor with chronic lymphocytic leukemia.

This clone was seen a handful of times. The CDR3 DNA follows: TGTGCCAGCAGCGCAACTAGCGGGGGAAACTACGAGCAGTACTTC. Its protein is CASSATSGGNYEQYF. The V call is TRBV7-6, the J call TRBJ2-7, with 11 nucleotides matching TRBD2. Germline-derived CDR1 and CDR2 are SGHVS and FNYEAQ. The length of the CDR3 is 15 residues. J lost 3 bases, V lost 5 bases, and 6 bases had no gene match.

V and J are TRBV5-6 and TRBJ2-2; no definite D call. The CDR3 spans 14 residues. Germline-derived CDR1 and CDR2 are SGHDT and YYEEEE. V lost 4 bases and J 4 bases, leaving 11 bases between the germline ends. The DNA of the CDR3 is TGTGCCAGCAGCCGTGGAGTTGTCACCGGGGAGCTGTTTTTT. It encodes CASSRGVVTGELFF.

The chain employs TRBV30 and TRBJ2-4; D is uncertain. The CDR3 consists of 12 residues. CDR1 is GTSNPN, CDR2 SVGIG, per germline (reference sequence). V lost 1 base, J lost 4 bases, and 5 bases lay in between. DNA for the CDR3: TGTGCCTGGAGTGAAGCGAAAAACATTCAGTACTTC. It yields the protein CAWSEAKNIQYF.

The rearrangement uses TRBV2 and TRBJ1-2; D is unclear. The CDR3 spans 16 residues. The germline V gene has CDR1 SNHLY and CDR2 FYNNEI. V lost 7 bases, J lost 7 bases, and 25 bases lay in between. In DNA, the CDR3 is TGTGCCAGCAAATCGCCGCGGTCCCTTCCCAGTGGTGGCTACACCTTC. It encodes CASKSPRSLPSGGYTF.

The chain is built from TRBV19 and TRBJ1-4; 8 bases map to TRBD1. V was clipped by 3 bases and J by 2 bases; unmatched bases: 5. The CDR3 totals 16 residues. Germline loops: CDR1 LNHDA, CDR2 SQIVND (reference sequence). CDR3 sequence reads: CASSMQGAGTNEKLFF. The CDR3 nucleotides read TGTGCCAGTAGTATGCAGGGGGCCGGCACTAATGAAAAACTGTTTTTT.

This clone was picked up a small number of times. Here the CDR3 DNA reads TGCGCCAGCAGCTTGGGAATAGCGGGAGCTAATGAGCAGTTCTTC. Translated, it gives CASSLGIAGANEQFF. This chain uses TRBV5-1 with TRBJ2-1; 9 bases line up with TRBD2. V shed 0 bases and J 7 bases; nucleotides not matched to a gene: 5. This CDR3 contains 15 residues. Germline V gene data show CDR1 as SGHRS and CDR2 as YFSETQ.

This rearrangement joins TRBV19 to TRBJ1-5; 7 nucleotides match TRBD1. The CDR3 totals 19 residues. The V gene end was trimmed by 2 bases and the J gene end by 0 bases; junction bases not matched to a gene: 13. The germline gives CDR1 LNHDA, CDR2 SQIVND (reference sequence). In DNA form, the CDR3 reads TGTGCCAGTAGTATAATGGGACAGAATATCGTATATAGCAATCAGCCCCAGCATTTT. Translating it yields CASSIMGQNIVYSNQPQHF.

This clone was found a few times. The V gene is TRBV2, the J gene TRBJ2-7; tentatively, D is TRBD1 (5 bases). Trimming took off 5 bases at V and 7 bases at J, with 12 bases between the two ends. The CDR3 totals 12 residues. Germline V gene sequence: CDR1 SNHLY, CDR2 FYNNEI. CDR3 nucleotide sequence: TGTGCCAGCAGTCCGGCAGGGCGGGAGCAGTACTTC. This translates into CASSPAGREQYF.

This clone showed up just once. The gene calls are TRBV28 and TRBJ2-7; the D gene is possibly TRBD1 (6 bases). Trimming took off 6 bases at V and 5 bases at J, with 11 bases between the two ends. CDR1 and CDR2 (germline): MDHEN, SYDVKM. The CDR3 totals 12 residues. DNA of the CDR3: TGTGCCAGCAGGGGGCAGGGGCACGAGCAGTACTTC. It is translated as CASRGQGHEQYF.

This clone has a handful of counts. The rearrangement joins TRBV10-3 to TRBJ2-7; 8 bases line up with TRBD1. The CDR3 extends over 15 amino acids. Per germline, CDR1 ENHRY and CDR2 SYGVKD. The V gene end was trimmed by 3 bases and the J gene end by 6 bases; junction bases not matched to a gene: 10. DNA of the CDR3: TGTGCCATCAGTGAATCGAGTATAGGACAGGGCGAGCAGTACTTC. Protein sequence: CAISESSIGQGEQYF.

This rearrangement joins TRBV19 to TRBJ1-5, with D uncertain. CDR1 LNHDA and CDR2 SQIVND come from the germline V gene (reference sequence). Trimming cost V 10 bases and J 7 bases, with 23 bases left between them. The CDR3 runs to 15 residues. The CDR3 region is CATTYDAEGGQPQHF. DNA of the CDR3: TGTGCCACCACCTACGACGCAGAGGGAGGCCAGCCCCAGCATTTT.

The chain employs TRBV30 and TRBJ2-3; 9 nucleotides align to TRBD2. The V segment lost 5 bases and the J segment 3 bases; nucleotides outside the gene matches: 9. Germline V gene data show CDR1 as GTSNPN and CDR2 as SVGIG (reference sequence). This CDR3 is 15 amino acids long. CDR3: CAWQWGAGGTDTQYF. In DNA, the CDR3 is TGTGCCTGGCAGTGGGGAGCGGGGGGAACAGATACGCAGTATTTT. Together with reference TRBV30 and TRBJ2-3, the CDR3 gives the full variable domain: SQTIHQWPATLVQPVGSPLSLECTVEGTSNPNLYWYRQAAGRGLQLLFYSVGIGQISSEVPQNLSASRPQDRQFILSSKKLLLSDSGFYLCAWQWGAGGTDTQYFGPGTRLTVL.

The chain is built from TRBV7-2 and TRBJ2-1; TRBD1 matches at 7 bases. The J segment lost 5 bases and the V segment lost 4 bases, leaving 11 bases of the junction unmatched. There are 16 residues in the CDR3. Germline assignment: CDR1 SGHTA and CDR2 FQGNSA. The CDR3 DNA reads as TGTGCCAGCAGCTCTAGGGATCTGACAGGGAACAATGAGCAGTTCTTC. Protein sequence: CASSSRDLTGNNEQFF.

The CDR3 is CASSLDSWVGPGNTIYF. The CDR3 DNA follows: TGTGCCAGCAGCTTAGATAGCTGGGTGGGCCCTGGAAACACCATATATTTT. The gene calls are TRBV7-9 and TRBJ1-3; D remains unclear. V lost 1 base to trimming and J lost 2 bases, with 15 bases between them. The length of the CDR3 is 17 residues. The germline CDR1 and CDR2 sequences are SEHNR and FQNEAQ (reference sequence). Using reference TRBV7-9 and TRBJ1-3 for the parts outside the CDR3, the full variable domain is DTGVSQNPRHKITKRGQNVTFRCDPISEHNRLYWYRQTLGQGPEFLTYFQNEAQLEKSRLLSDRFSAERPKGSFSTLEIQRTEQGDSAMYLCASSLDSWVGPGNTIYFGEGSWLTVV.

The rearrangement uses TRBV6-6 and TRBJ1-1; D unresolved. V shed 3 bases and J shed 7 bases, with 9 bases lying between them. The germline V gene encodes CDR1 MNHNY and CDR2 SVGAGI (reference sequence). This CDR3 contains 12 residues. The CDR3 bases are TGTGCCAGCAGTTATCAGCAGTATGAAGCTTTCTTT. Translated, it gives CASSYQQYEAFF.

The chain joins TRBV5-1 to TRBJ1-1; D remains ambiguous. Germline values: CDR1 SGHRS, CDR2 YFSETQ. CDR3 length equals 15 residues. Between the trimmed V and J ends, which lost 0 bases and 2 bases, there was a span of 11 bases. The CDR3 DNA sequence: TGCGCCAGCAGCTTGGATGGCCCAGCCAACACTGAAGCTTTCTTT. This sequence encodes CASSLDGPANTEAFF.

This clone was seen repeatedly, ten times or more. V gene TRBV2 combines with J gene TRBJ1-2; D is ambiguous. The CDR3 is 16 residues long. Germline values: CDR1 SNHLY, CDR2 FYNNEI. Trimming took 4 bases from V and 8 from J, leaving 23 bases between them. The CDR3 region has the DNA TGTGCCAGCAGTGCCGCCCCCCTTCAGAGACGGGCGGGCTACACCTTC. It codes for CASSAAPLQRRAGYTF.

The chain recombines TRBV5-1 with TRBJ1-2, with TRBD1 matching 8 bases. The junction had 10 bases not matched to a gene; V was cut back by 4 bases and J by 5 bases. The germline V gene encodes CDR1 SGHRS and CDR2 YFSETQ. The CDR3 consists of 15 residues. CDR3 sequence (DNA): TGCGCCAGCAGCCAGGGTAGCGACAGGGGATATGGCTACACCTTC. Amino acids: CASSQGSDRGYGYTF.

This clone was seen a few times. This chain joins TRBV15 and TRBJ2-7; TRBD1 matches 9 bases. The germline V gene encodes CDR1 LNHNV and CDR2 YYDKDF (reference sequence). V dropped 1 base and J dropped 2; count of bases not matched to a gene: 6. The CDR3 has 16 residues. CDR3 sequence: CATSRVGTGTPYEQYF. The CDR3 DNA reads as TGTGCCACCAGCAGAGTTGGGACAGGGACCCCCTACGAGCAGTACTTC.

The gene calls are TRBV4-2 and TRBJ1-2; D not certain. The germline CDR1 and CDR2 sequences are LGHNA and YNFKEQ. The CDR3 totals 16 residues. V was trimmed by 0 bases and J by 4 bases, leaving 15 bases between them. The CDR3 DNA sequence: TGTGCCAGCAGCCAAGAGGTCGGAATAGCCCCCTATGGCTACACCTTC. Translation: CASSQEVGIAPYGYTF.

The chain joins TRBV19 to TRBJ1-1, with D perhaps matching TRBD1 (5 bases). Per the germline V gene, CDR1 is LNHDA and CDR2 is SQIVND (reference sequence). This CDR3 is 15 amino acids long. Trimming stripped 5 bases from V and 0 bases from J, with 13 bases between. CDR3 sequence (DNA): TGTGCCAGTAGTGCTCTGGGGGACCTGAACACTGAAGCTTTCTTT. Translation: CASSALGDLNTEAFF.

The gene calls are TRBV10-2 and TRBJ2-5; weak D call: TRBD1 (6 bases). There are 12 residues in the CDR3. Trimming took off 9 bases at V and 2 bases at J, with 10 bases between the two ends. The germline V gene has CDR1 WSHSY and CDR2 SAAADI. The CDR3 loop reads CASSGHQETQYF. The CDR3 DNA sequence: TGCGCCAGTTCGGGACATCAAGAGACCCAGTACTTC.

This clone was counted a few times. V usage is TRBV5-1 and J usage is TRBJ2-7; 8 bases are a match to TRBD1. V lost 4 bases to trimming and J lost 4 bases; unmatched junction nucleotides: 4. This CDR3 contains 13 residues. Germline V gene data show CDR1 as SGHRS and CDR2 as YFSETQ. CDR3 sequence reads: CASSRQGAYEQYF. CDR3 sequence (DNA): TGCGCCAGCAGCCGGCAGGGGGCATACGAGCAGTACTTC.

CDR3 region: CASSLESGYEQYF. DNA of the CDR3: TGCGCCAGCAGCTTGGAGAGCGGCTACGAGCAGTACTTC. This rearrangement joins TRBV5-1 to TRBJ2-7; perhaps TRBD2 as D (5 bases). Trimming pared 0 bases from V and 3 bases from J, leaving 7 bases between. CDR3 length equals 13 residues. The germline V gene encodes CDR1 SGHRS and CDR2 YFSETQ.

This clone was picked up a small number of times. The J gene is TRBJ1-5, the V gene TRBV15, with unresolved D. In germline, CDR1 is LNHNV, CDR2 YYDKDF (reference sequence). This CDR3 comprises 16 residues. V lost 0 bases and J lost 0, with 9 bases in between. CDR3 coding DNA: TGTGCCACCAGCAGAGATACACAAAGTAGCAATCAGCCCCAGCATTTT. As protein: CATSRDTQSSNQPQHF.

The rearrangement links TRBV7-3 to TRBJ2-2; no firm D call. This CDR3 has 15 residues. Germline lookup yields CDR1 SGHTA and CDR2 FQGTGA. Trimming cost V 0 bases and J 4 bases, with 9 bases left between them. Written as DNA, the CDR3 is TGTGCCAGCAGCTTAACTCGGGTCGGCACCGGGGAGCTGTTTTTT. This encodes CASSLTRVGTGELFF. The complete variable domain, with remaining parts taken from reference TRBV7-3 and TRBJ2-2, reads GAGVSQTPSNKVTEKGKYVELRCDPISGHTALYWYRQSLGQGPEFLIYFQGTGAADDSGLPNDRFFAVRPEGSVSTLKIQRTERGDSAVYLCASSLTRVGTGELFFGEGSRLTVL.

The chain couples TRBV28 to TRBJ2-4; perhaps TRBD2 as D (5 bases). The germline V gene encodes CDR1 MDHEN and CDR2 SYDVKM. CDR3 size: 14 residues. Deletions cut 7 bases from V and 1 base from J, with 11 bases between. The chain's CDR3 is CASNPRRAKNIQYF. In DNA form, the CDR3 reads TGTGCCAGCAATCCCCGGAGGGCCAAAAACATTCAGTACTTC.

This clone was detected only a few times. The V call is TRBV2, the J call TRBJ2-1, with D unresolved. Germline V CDR1 and CDR2: SNHLY, FYNNEI. There are 11 residues in the CDR3. The V end was cut by 3 bases, the J end by 7 bases, with 4 bases between. The CDR3 sequence: CASSDWNEQFF. The CDR3 bases are TGTGCCAGCAGTGATTGGAATGAGCAGTTCTTC. The complete variable domain, with remaining parts taken from reference TRBV2 and TRBJ2-1, reads EPEVTQTPSHQVTQMGQEVILRCVPISNHLYFYWYRQILGQKVEFLVSFYNNEISEKSEIFDDQFSVERPDGSNFTLKIRSTKLEDSAMYFCASSDWNEQFFGPGTRLTVL.